The present entry profiles one T cell receptor beta chain with its context. Its cognate antigen is unknown. The entry originates in a study of vaccination effects on CD4 cells after COVID-19. Clones were sequenced by immunoSEQ multiplex PCR, and TCRdb holds only the in-frame ones, with some missing. In the table there are roughly 68,000 clones, around 70% of which are singletons. Within the ViraFEST assay, antigen-specific CD4+ T cells underwent expansion with viral peptide pools prior to sequencing. Following 10 days of culture, CD4+ T cells were isolated. BNT162b2 vaccine or mRNA-1273 vaccine was given to participants in two doses. Recipients of the vaccine had no prior SARS-CoV-2 infection and negative nucleocapsid antibodies. It was on days 3 and 7 that half the medium was replaced with IL-2 medium. The CDR3 sequence is 13 residues long. The ends were cut back, 0 bases at V and 4 bases at J, with 4 bases in the middle. Germline V gene data show CDR1 as LGHNA and CDR2 as YSLEER.

Findings of the study overall: Clonal contraction was marked in infection- and vaccine-induced clones late after vaccination.

The source is a human donor who received a COVID-19 vaccine. The sequencing used CD4+ T cells from PBMCs cultured with HCoV-229E spike peptides, collected after COVID-19 vaccination. This rearrangement joins TRBV4-3 to TRBJ1-5; no firm D call. The DNA of the CDR3 is TGCGCCAGCAGCCAAGATTATAATCAGCCCCAGCATTTT. It is translated as CASSQDYNQPQHF.